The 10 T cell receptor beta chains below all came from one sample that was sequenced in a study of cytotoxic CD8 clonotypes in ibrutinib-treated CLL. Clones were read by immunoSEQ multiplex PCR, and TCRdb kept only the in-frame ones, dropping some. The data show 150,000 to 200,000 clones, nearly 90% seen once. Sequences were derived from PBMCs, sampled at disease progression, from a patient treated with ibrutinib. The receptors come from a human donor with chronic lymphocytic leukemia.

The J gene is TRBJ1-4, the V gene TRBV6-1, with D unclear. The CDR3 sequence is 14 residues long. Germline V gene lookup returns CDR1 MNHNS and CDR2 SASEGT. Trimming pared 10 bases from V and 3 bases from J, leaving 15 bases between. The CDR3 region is CATRIGVANEKLFF. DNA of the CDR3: TGTGCCACCCGGATCGGGGTAGCTAATGAAAAACTGTTTTTT.

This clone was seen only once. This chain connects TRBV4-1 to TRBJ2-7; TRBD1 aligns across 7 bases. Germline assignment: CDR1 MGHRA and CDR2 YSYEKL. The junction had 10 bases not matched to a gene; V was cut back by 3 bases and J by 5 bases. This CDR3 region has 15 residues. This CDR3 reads CASSHQDRDQNEQYF. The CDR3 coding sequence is TGCGCCAGCAGCCATCAAGACAGGGATCAGAACGAGCAGTACTTC.

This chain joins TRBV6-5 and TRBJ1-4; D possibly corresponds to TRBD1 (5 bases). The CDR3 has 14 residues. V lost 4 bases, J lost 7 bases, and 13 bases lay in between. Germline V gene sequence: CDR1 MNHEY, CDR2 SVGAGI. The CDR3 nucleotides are TGTGCCAGCAGTTCCCAGGGATGGGGTGAAAAACTGTTTTTT. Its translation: CASSSQGWGEKLFF.

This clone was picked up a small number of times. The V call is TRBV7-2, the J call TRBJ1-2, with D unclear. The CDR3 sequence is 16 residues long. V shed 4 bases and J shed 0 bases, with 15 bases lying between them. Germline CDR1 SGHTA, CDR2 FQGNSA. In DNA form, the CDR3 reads TGTGCCAGCAGCTCCGGACGGACCTTAGCTAACTATGGCTACACCTTC. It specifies CASSSGRTLANYGYTF.

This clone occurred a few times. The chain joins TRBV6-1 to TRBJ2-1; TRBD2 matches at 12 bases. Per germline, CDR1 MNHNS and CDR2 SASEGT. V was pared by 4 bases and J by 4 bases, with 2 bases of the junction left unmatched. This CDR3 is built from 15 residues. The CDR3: CASSVLAGGYNEQFF. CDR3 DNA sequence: TGTGCCAGCAGTGTGCTAGCGGGAGGGTACAATGAGCAGTTCTTC.

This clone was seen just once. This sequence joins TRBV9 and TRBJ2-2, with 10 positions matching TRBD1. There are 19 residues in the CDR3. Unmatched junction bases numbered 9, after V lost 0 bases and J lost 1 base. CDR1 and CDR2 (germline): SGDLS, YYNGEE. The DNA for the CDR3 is TGTGCCAGCAGCGTAGCTCGAGCGGGACAGGGGAGGAACACCGGGGAGCTGTTTTTT. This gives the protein CASSVARAGQGRNTGELFF.

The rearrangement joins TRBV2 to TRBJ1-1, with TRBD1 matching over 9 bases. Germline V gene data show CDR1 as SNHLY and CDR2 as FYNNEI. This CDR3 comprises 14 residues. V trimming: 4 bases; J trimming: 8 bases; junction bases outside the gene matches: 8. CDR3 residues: CASSVGTGLAEAFF. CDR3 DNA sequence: TGTGCCAGCAGTGTTGGGACAGGGCTTGCGGAAGCTTTCTTT.

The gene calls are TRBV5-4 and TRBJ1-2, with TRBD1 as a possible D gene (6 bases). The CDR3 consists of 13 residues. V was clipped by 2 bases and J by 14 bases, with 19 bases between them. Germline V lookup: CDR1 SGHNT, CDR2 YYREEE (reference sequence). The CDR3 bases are TGTGCCAGCAGCTTCTTTCACAGGGCCGAGGAGACCTTC. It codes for CASSFFHRAEETF.

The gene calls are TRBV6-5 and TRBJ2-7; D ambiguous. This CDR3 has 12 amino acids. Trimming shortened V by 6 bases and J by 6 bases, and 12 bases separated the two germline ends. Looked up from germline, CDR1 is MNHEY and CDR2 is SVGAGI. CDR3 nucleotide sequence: TGTGCCAGCAGCCACAACTGGATCGAGCAGTACTTC. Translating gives CASSHNWIEQYF.

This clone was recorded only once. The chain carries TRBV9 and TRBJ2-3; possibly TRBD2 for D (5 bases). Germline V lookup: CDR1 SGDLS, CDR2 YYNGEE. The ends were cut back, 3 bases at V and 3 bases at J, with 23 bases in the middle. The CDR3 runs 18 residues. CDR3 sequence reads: CASSGSFRGRGSTDTQYF. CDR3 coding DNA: TGTGCCAGCAGCGGGAGTTTCCGTGGCCGAGGGAGTACAGATACGCAGTATTTT.